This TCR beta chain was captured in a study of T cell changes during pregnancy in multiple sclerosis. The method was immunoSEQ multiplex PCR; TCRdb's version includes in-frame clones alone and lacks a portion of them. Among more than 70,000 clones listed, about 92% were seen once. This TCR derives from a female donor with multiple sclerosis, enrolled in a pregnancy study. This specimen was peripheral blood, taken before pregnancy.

The CDR3 DNA reads as TGTGCCATCAGTGACCCGGGACTAGCGGAGACCGCCTACGAGCAGTACTTC. It is translated as CAISDPGLAETAYEQYF. V is TRBV10-3 and J is TRBJ2-7, with 11 bases aligning to TRBD2. CDR3 length equals 17 residues. Germline CDR1 and CDR2: ENHRY and SYGVKD. Trimming took 3 bases from V and 2 from J; bases not matched to a gene: 9.